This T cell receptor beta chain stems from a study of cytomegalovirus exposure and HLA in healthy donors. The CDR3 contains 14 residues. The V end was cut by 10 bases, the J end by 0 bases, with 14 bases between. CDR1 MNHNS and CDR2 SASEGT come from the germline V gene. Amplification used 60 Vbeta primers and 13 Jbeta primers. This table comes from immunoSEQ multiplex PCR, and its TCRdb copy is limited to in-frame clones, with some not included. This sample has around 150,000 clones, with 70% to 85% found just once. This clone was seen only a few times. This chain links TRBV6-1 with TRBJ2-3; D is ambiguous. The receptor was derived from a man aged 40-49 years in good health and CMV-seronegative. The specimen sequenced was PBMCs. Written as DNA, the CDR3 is TGTGCCACATTGAGAGGATTTAGCACAGATACGCAGTATTTT. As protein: CATLRGFSTDTQYF.